This T cell receptor beta chain was sequenced in a study of PD-1 blockade in mismatch repair-deficient tumors. Some clones are missing from TCRdb's copy, which holds only in-frame ones; the method was immunoSEQ multiplex PCR. The sample carries over 60,000 clones, 88% recorded once. Study-level results: After pembrolizumab, tumor-resident clones rose rapidly, then generally contracted before radiologic responses.

Germline loops: CDR1 MNHEY, CDR2 SMNVEV (reference sequence). V gave up 0 bases and J gave up 1 base, with 3 bases separating them. This CDR3 region has 13 residues. All patients were mismatch repair deficient, assessed by either PCR or immunohistochemistry. For this clone: Its cognate antigen is unknown. Other nucleotide sequences from this sample produce the same CDR3.

This TCR was sampled from an adult with mismatch repair-deficient cancer. The sequenced sample was peripheral blood, obtained 52 weeks after starting pembrolizumab. The chain joins TRBV27 to TRBJ1-1; no clear D gene. CDR3 sequence reads: CASSLSRNTEAFF. CDR3 nucleotides: TGTGCCAGCAGTTTATCGAGGAACACTGAAGCTTTCTTT.